Listed here are 32 T cell receptor beta chains from one sample, sequenced in a study of T cells in tumors and immune-related adverse events. The repertoire was sequenced with immunoSEQ multiplex PCR; TCRdb's copy has only in-frame clones and lacks some. The sample holds fewer than 4,500 clones, approximately 78% seen once. Sample: skin tissue, taken from a patient treated with anti-PD-1 therapy. Every receptor here comes from a female donor with metastatic renal cell carcinoma.

For the CDR3, the DNA is TGTGCCAGCTCACCATGGCAAGGGCCTTTCCAGTTCTTC. The encoded protein is CASSPWQGPFQFF. The rearrangement joins TRBV18 to TRBJ2-1; no reliable D call. This CDR3 has 13 amino acids. The V gene's germline CDR1 is KGHSH and CDR2 LQKENI. The V end lost 2 bases, the J end lost 13 bases, and 15 bases lay between the germline ends.

This chain joins TRBV5-1 and TRBJ2-5; weak D call: TRBD1 (6 bases). Trimming shortened V by 4 bases and J by 2 bases, and 12 bases separated the two germline ends. Germline values: CDR1 SGHRS, CDR2 YFSETQ. The CDR3 is 14 amino acids. Written as DNA, the CDR3 is TGCGCCAGCAGCCAACAGGGCGCACAAGAGACCCAGTACTTC. Amino acid sequence: CASSQQGAQETQYF.

The chain links TRBV6-6 to TRBJ1-1; D is uncertain. Germline assignment: CDR1 MNHNY and CDR2 SVGAGI (reference sequence). Trimming shortened V by 4 bases and J by 0 bases, and 15 bases separated the two germline ends. The CDR3 is 16 amino acids. The CDR3 DNA sequence: TGTGCCAGCAGTTCTCGACATGGGCAGATGAACACTGAAGCTTTCTTT. Its translation is CASSSRHGQMNTEAFF.

V usage is TRBV27 and J usage is TRBJ2-7; 9 bases line up with TRBD1. The CDR3 extends over 16 amino acids. Losses at the gene ends were 2 bases for V and 4 bases for J; bases not matched to a gene: 9. Germline assignment: CDR1 MNHEY and CDR2 SMNVEV (reference sequence). In DNA, the CDR3 is TGTGCCAGCAGTTTACGTGTCGGGACAGGGCGATACGAGCAGTACTTC. This translates into CASSLRVGTGRYEQYF.

The chain is built from TRBV4-3 and TRBJ2-3; D is undetermined. CDR3 length: 15 residues. V was trimmed by 0 bases and J by 4 bases, leaving 11 bases between them. CDR1 is LGHNA and CDR2 is YSLEER in the germline V gene. The CDR3 region has the DNA TGCGCCAGCAGCCAAGAGGTAGTTGACGCAGATACGCAGTATTTT. Translated, it gives CASSQEVVDADTQYF.

This rearrangement joins TRBV27 to TRBJ1-4, with unresolved D. CDR1 is MNHEY and CDR2 is SMNVEV in the germline V gene (reference sequence). CDR3 length: 16 amino acids. The V end lost 4 bases, the J end lost 4 bases, and 16 bases lay between the germline ends. Here the CDR3 reads CASSSTQLLFNEKLFF. The CDR3 DNA is TGTGCCAGCAGTTCAACTCAACTGTTATTTAATGAAAAACTGTTTTTT. The whole variable domain, filled in from reference TRBV27 and TRBJ1-4, reads EAQVTQNPRYLITVTGKKLTVTCSQNMNHEYMSWYRQDPGLGLRQIYYSMNVEVTDKGDVPEGYKVSRKEKRNFPLILESPSPNQTSLYFCASSSTQLLFNEKLFFGSGTQLSVL.

V gene TRBV5-1 combines with J gene TRBJ2-7, with a possible D match to TRBD2 (5 bases). Germline-derived CDR1 and CDR2 are SGHRS and YFSETQ. This CDR3 is 17 amino acids long. V was shortened by 0 bases and J by 5 bases, with 21 bases between the two germline ends. CDR3 in amino acids: CASSLDPPGSGFNEQYF. In DNA, the CDR3 is TGCGCCAGCAGCTTGGACCCACCGGGGTCCGGATTCAACGAGCAGTACTTC.

V and J are TRBV5-1 and TRBJ1-2; 9 bases line up with TRBD1. The CDR3 sequence is 13 residues long. Germline CDR1 is SGHRS and CDR2 is YFSETQ. The junction had 3 bases not matched to a gene; V was cut back by 1 base and J by 8 bases. The CDR3 region has the DNA TGCGCCAGCAGCTTGACAGGGGGCTCGGGCTACACCTTC. It translates to CASSLTGGSGYTF.

The chain is built from TRBV19 and TRBJ1-5; D unclear. With 5 bases removed from V and 7 bases from J, the gap between germline ends came to 12 bases. This CDR3 has 13 residues. Germline assignment: CDR1 LNHDA and CDR2 SQIVND (reference sequence). CDR3: CASSWGLGQPQHF. DNA of the CDR3: TGTGCCAGTAGTTGGGGTCTTGGACAGCCCCAGCATTTT.

The V and J genes are TRBV6-5 and TRBJ1-5; no clear D gene. V lost 0 bases to trimming and J lost 3 bases, with 6 bases between them. Germline V lookup: CDR1 MNHEY, CDR2 SVGAGI. CDR3 length: 14 residues. The CDR3 bases are TGTGCCAGCAGTTACTCATACGACAATCAGCCCCAGCATTTT. Protein product: CASSYSYDNQPQHF.

This chain connects TRBV6-1 to TRBJ1-2, with 8 bases lining up with TRBD1. Germline-derived CDR1 and CDR2 are MNHNS and SASEGT. V was pared by 3 bases and J by 3 bases, with 12 bases of the junction left unmatched. This CDR3 has 17 residues. In DNA, the CDR3 is TGTGCCAGCAGTGACCCTTACGGACAGGGAACCTACTATGGCTACACCTTC. Its translation is CASSDPYGQGTYYGYTF.

This clone was detected only a few times. The chain has TRBV6-5 and TRBJ1-2; 10 bases are a match to TRBD1. Germline CDR1 reads MNHEY; CDR2 reads SVGAGI. This CDR3 is built from 15 residues. The V and J ends lost 8 bases and 7 bases, in that order; junction bases with no gene match: 13. Here the CDR3 DNA reads TGTGCCAGCTCCCGGTTTTTGGGACAGGGGCTTGGCTACACCTTC. It encodes CASSRFLGQGLGYTF.

The chain uses TRBV28 and TRBJ2-7; no clear D gene. V lost 3 bases to trimming and J lost 4 bases, with 10 bases between them. CDR3 length: 13 amino acids. The germline gives CDR1 MDHEN, CDR2 SYDVKM. The CDR3, as DNA: TGTGCCAGCAGTTTTGGCTGGCGATACGAGCAGTACTTC. Translated: CASSFGWRYEQYF. The full variable domain, with the rest looked up from reference TRBV28 and TRBJ2-7, is DVKVTQSSRYLVKRTGEKVFLECVQDMDHENMFWYRQDPGLGLRLIYFSYDVKMKEKGDIPEGYSVSREKKERFSLILESASTNQTSMYLCASSFGWRYEQYFGPGTRLTVT.

V is TRBV18 and J is TRBJ2-1; possibly TRBD1 or TRBD2 for D (5 bases each). Germline CDR1 and CDR2: KGHSH and LQKENI. Trimming cost V 4 bases and J 12 bases, with 16 bases left between them. The CDR3 is made up of 13 amino acids. Written as DNA, the CDR3 is TGTGCCAGCTCACTCACGGGATCAGGGACGCAGTTCTTC. Encoded protein: CASSLTGSGTQFF.

V gene TRBV9 combines with J gene TRBJ2-1; perhaps TRBD1 as D (6 bases). V gave up 4 bases and J gave up 1 base, with 15 bases separating them. The CDR3 totals 16 residues. Germline-derived CDR1 and CDR2 are SGDLS and YYNGEE. CDR3 in DNA: TGTGCCAGCAGCAGGGGGTCACTAGGGTCCTACAATGAGCAGTTCTTC. Its protein product is CASSRGSLGSYNEQFF.

V gene TRBV19 combines with J gene TRBJ1-1; D perhaps matches TRBD1 (6 bases). Germline V gene lookup returns CDR1 LNHDA and CDR2 SQIVND (reference sequence). Trimming left V 5 bases short and J 1 base short, with 14 bases between. The CDR3 covers 15 residues. The CDR3 is CASSSYRDWNTEAFF. CDR3 bases: TGTGCCAGTAGTTCCTACAGGGACTGGAACACTGAAGCTTTCTTT. Full variable domain (rest looked up from reference TRBV19 and TRBJ1-1): DGGITQSPKYLFRKEGQNVTLSCEQNLNHDAMYWYRQDPGQGLRLIYYSQIVNDFQKGDIAEGYSVSREKKESFPLTVTSAQKNPTAFYLCASSSYRDWNTEAFFGQGTRLTVV.

The CDR3 DNA sequence: TGCGCCAGCAGCCACCCATTAAGGAACACTGAAGCTTTCTTT. Protein product: CASSHPLRNTEAFF. The chain combines TRBV4-1 with TRBJ1-1; D remains unclear. The germline gives CDR1 MGHRA, CDR2 YSYEKL. V was trimmed by 3 bases and J by 1 base, leaving 9 bases between them. The CDR3 is made up of 14 amino acids.

This clone was seen a few times. The chain uses TRBV7-2 and TRBJ1-5, with D hard to call. This CDR3 contains 15 residues. V lost 0 bases and J lost 2, with 8 bases in between. The germline gives CDR1 SGHTA, CDR2 FQGNSA. CDR3 in DNA: TGTGCCAGCAGCTTAGCGCTTGCAGGCAATCAGCCCCAGCATTTT. Translation: CASSLALAGNQPQHF.

This chain connects TRBV5-5 to TRBJ1-1, with D uncertain. Germline CDR1 and CDR2: SGHKS and YYEKEE (reference sequence). Between the trimmed V and J ends, which lost 3 bases and 7 bases, there was a span of 13 bases. The CDR3 spans 13 residues. CDR3 sequence: CASSWILSGEAFF. Here the CDR3 DNA reads TGTGCCAGCAGCTGGATATTGTCGGGTGAAGCTTTCTTT.

V and J are TRBV15 and TRBJ2-3; D unresolved. The germline gives CDR1 LNHNV, CDR2 YYDKDF (reference sequence). This CDR3 region has 14 residues. Trimming pared 0 bases from V and 3 bases from J, leaving 7 bases between. The CDR3 DNA sequence: TGTGCCACCAGCAGAGATACGAGAACAGATACGCAGTATTTT. This sequence encodes CATSRDTRTDTQYF. Supplemented by reference TRBV15 and TRBJ2-3, the full variable domain reads DAMVIQNPRYQVTQFGKPVTLSCSQTLNHNVMYWYQQKSSQAPKLLFHYYDKDFNNEADTPDNFQSRRPNTSFCFLDIRSPGLGDTAMYLCATSRDTRTDTQYFGPGTRLTVL.

The chain recombines TRBV18 with TRBJ1-5; D not certain. This CDR3 has 14 amino acids. V lost 5 bases and J lost 0, with 8 bases in between. Germline CDR1 is KGHSH and CDR2 is LQKENI. CDR3: CASSSLASNQPQHF. The CDR3, as DNA: TGTGCCAGCTCATCGCTAGCTAGCAATCAGCCCCAGCATTTT. Full variable domain (remainder filled in from reference TRBV18 and TRBJ1-5): NAGVMQNPRHLVRRRGQEARLRCSPMKGHSHVYWYRQLPEEGLKFMVYLQKENIIDESGMPKERFSAEFPKEGPSILRIQQVVRGDSAAYFCASSSLASNQPQHFGDGTRLSIL.

The chain uses TRBV19 and TRBJ1-1, with 7 bases aligning to TRBD1. The CDR3 sequence is 13 residues long. Losses at the gene ends were 9 bases for V and 0 bases for J; bases not matched to a gene: 4. Germline V gives CDR1 LNHDA, CDR2 SQIVND (reference sequence). Here the CDR3 reads CASRRGVNTEAFF. The CDR3 DNA sequence: TGTGCCAGCCGCAGGGGGGTGAACACTGAAGCTTTCTTT.

This clone was seen a few times. The chain couples TRBV6-1 to TRBJ1-1; D is unclear. This CDR3 spans 13 amino acids. Trimming took 6 bases from V and 1 from J, leaving 9 bases between them. CDR1 and CDR2 (germline): MNHNS, SASEGT. The CDR3 here is CASRANGNTEAFF. In nucleotides, the CDR3 is TGTGCCAGCAGGGCTAACGGGAACACTGAAGCTTTCTTT.

This clone is a singleton in its sample. The chain couples TRBV7-8 to TRBJ1-2; D not certain. The CDR3 runs 16 residues. V was pared by 3 bases and J by 4 bases, with 18 bases between. Germline-derived CDR1 and CDR2 are SGHVS and FQNEAQ. CDR3 in amino acids: CASSFLTPEPSYGYTF. The CDR3 bases are TGTGCCAGCAGCTTCCTGACACCTGAGCCCTCCTATGGCTACACCTTC.

The table lists this clone with a few counts. This chain joins TRBV5-4 and TRBJ2-2; TRBD2 is a possible D gene (6 bases). Germline V gene sequence: CDR1 SGHNT, CDR2 YYREEE (reference sequence). The V end lost 0 bases, the J end lost 7 bases, and 13 bases lay between the germline ends. The CDR3 sequence is 15 residues long. The CDR3 spells CASSLEASVGGELFF. The CDR3 bases are TGTGCCAGCAGCTTGGAGGCTAGCGTCGGCGGGGAGCTGTTTTTT. The whole variable domain, remainder taken from reference TRBV5-4 and TRBJ2-2, is ETGVTQSPTHLIKTRGQQVTLRCSSQSGHNTVSWYQQALGQGPQFIFQYYREEENGRGNFPPRFSGLQFPNYSSELNVNALELDDSALYLCASSLEASVGGELFFGEGSRLTVL.

The chain is built from TRBV7-6 and TRBJ2-7, with D perhaps matching TRBD1 (5 bases). The CDR3 is 19 residues long. Trimming cost V 0 bases and J 7 bases, with 28 bases left between them. Germline V lookup: CDR1 SGHVS, CDR2 FNYEAQ. CDR3 bases: TGTGCCAGCAGCTTAGCGCAAGGTCTATGGGGCCAAGGAAGTAAGGAGCAGTACTTC. Translating it yields CASSLAQGLWGQGSKEQYF. The whole variable domain, remainder taken from reference TRBV7-6 and TRBJ2-7, is GAGVSQSPRYKVTKRGQDVALRCDPISGHVSLYWYRQALGQGPEFLTYFNYEAQQDKSGLPNDRFSAERPEGSISTLTIQRTEQRDSAMYRCASSLAQGLWGQGSKEQYFGPGTRLTVT.

The chain combines TRBV5-1 with TRBJ2-7; D is perhaps TRBD1 (6 bases). The CDR3 contains 14 residues. Germline V gene lookup returns CDR1 SGHRS and CDR2 YFSETQ. Trimming removed 4 bases from V and 1 base from J, with 12 bases in between. The CDR3 loop is CASSKSQGSYEQYF. The CDR3 DNA follows: TGCGCCAGCAGCAAATCACAGGGTTCCTACGAGCAGTACTTC.

The chain combines TRBV5-1 with TRBJ2-3; D is possibly TRBD1 (5 bases). Germline CDR1 reads SGHRS; CDR2 reads YFSETQ. V was shortened by 0 bases and J by 5 bases, with 7 bases between the two germline ends. This CDR3 comprises 13 residues. The CDR3 bases are TGCGCCAGCAGCTTGGTCGGACAAGATACGCAGTATTTT. This translates into CASSLVGQDTQYF.

J is TRBJ2-1 and V is TRBV7-9, with a possible D match to TRBD2 (6 bases). Germline V gives CDR1 SEHNR, CDR2 FQNEAQ (reference sequence). CDR3 size: 19 residues. V was cut by 1 base and J by 3 bases, with 22 bases left in between. CDR3: CASSLGMAGGEENYNEQFF. In DNA, the CDR3 is TGTGCCAGCAGCTTAGGGATGGCGGGCGGGGAGGAAAACTACAATGAGCAGTTCTTC.

Only a few counts were recorded for this clone. V gene TRBV28 combines with J gene TRBJ1-2; 10 nucleotides agree with TRBD1. From germline, CDR1 is MDHEN and CDR2 SYDVKM. The CDR3 spans 16 residues. V shed 5 bases, J shed 4 bases, and the junction held 10 bases outside the gene matches. CDR3 bases: TGTGCCAGCAGTACTACGGGACAGGGGTTCCGCTATGGCTACACCTTC. It is translated as CASSTTGQGFRYGYTF.

This clone showed up just once. The rearrangement links TRBV19 to TRBJ2-7; 7 bases align to TRBD1. The V and J ends lost 3 bases and 5 bases, in that order; junction bases with no gene match: 1. This CDR3 region has 12 residues. CDR1 and CDR2 from the germline V gene are LNHDA and SQIVND (reference sequence). The CDR3 region has the DNA TGTGCCAGTAGTATCGACAGGGACGAGCAGTACTTC. The encoded protein is CASSIDRDEQYF.

This chain's CDR3 is CASSILGRTGVRLRAGANVLTF. In DNA, the CDR3 is TGTGCCAGTAGTATACTGGGTCGGACAGGTGTGAGGTTACGGGCTGGGGCCAACGTCCTGACTTTC. The gene calls are TRBV19 and TRBJ2-6, with 7 bases lining up with TRBD1. After removal of 2 bases from V and 2 bases from J, the junction contained 21 bases not matched to a gene. This CDR3 contains 22 residues. Germline CDR1 reads LNHDA; CDR2 reads SQIVND (reference sequence).